What follows are 3 T cell receptor beta chains derived from one specimen sequenced in a study of blood T cell repertoires in COVID-19. Data came from immunoSEQ multiplex PCR; TCRdb stores just in-frame clones and leaves some out. Among some 350,000 clones listed, nearly 90% were seen once. The sequenced sample was peripheral blood. The source is a man in his late teens or twenties with active or convalescent COVID-19.

The chain has TRBV4-1 and TRBJ1-5, with a tentative D call TRBD1 (6 bases). CDR3 length: 14 amino acids. Germline V lookup: CDR1 MGHRA, CDR2 YSYEKL. Trimming removed 3 bases at V and 7 bases at J, with 13 bases between. The CDR3 reads CASSQPGQGQPQHF. In DNA form, the CDR3 reads TGCGCCAGCAGCCAGCCGGGACAAGGACAGCCCCAGCATTTT.

V usage is TRBV11-2 and J usage is TRBJ1-2; no firm D call. The germline gives CDR1 SGHAT, CDR2 FQNNGV. V was cut by 5 bases and J by 4 bases, with 11 bases left in between. CDR3 length: 13 amino acids. The CDR3 region has the DNA TGTGCCAGCAGCCCATCGAACGGCTATGGCTACACCTTC. Translated, it gives CASSPSNGYGYTF. Combining the CDR3 with reference TRBV11-2 and TRBJ1-2 gives the whole variable domain EAGVAQSPRYKIIEKRQSVAFWCNPISGHATLYWYQQILGQGPKLLIQFQNNGVVDDSQLPKDRFSAERLKGVDSTLKIQPAKLEDSAVYLCASSPSNGYGYTFGSGTRLTVV.

The chain employs TRBV5-4 and TRBJ2-1; TRBD2 is a possible D gene (6 bases). The CDR3 runs 14 residues. V lost 4 bases and J 12 bases, leaving 20 bases between the germline ends. Germline CDR1 is SGHNT and CDR2 is YYREEE (reference sequence). The DNA of the CDR3 is TGTGCCAGCAGCAACCCTCGGGCAGCAGCGGGGCAGTTCTTC. Translating it yields CASSNPRAAAGQFF. Full variable domain (missing parts from reference TRBV5-4 and TRBJ2-1): ETGVTQSPTHLIKTRGQQVTLRCSSQSGHNTVSWYQQALGQGPQFIFQYYREEENGRGNFPPRFSGLQFPNYSSELNVNALELDDSALYLCASSNPRAAAGQFFGPGTRLTVL.